This T cell receptor (beta chain) emerged from a study of siplizumab effects on memory and regulatory T cells. Study-wide points: Proliferating Tregs from siplizumab cultures lacked functional confirmation of suppression. The average Treg-derived proportion among mappable alloreactive CD4+ clones was 65% to 80% with siplizumab versus 26.9% in controls. Of the alloreactive clones, only a minor fraction mapped to unstimulated subsets.

Libraries were prepared by immunoSEQ multiplex PCR; TCRdb keeps only in-frame clonotypes and omits some of them. The sample shows approximately 8,600 clones, over 60% of them seen only once. CDR3 size: 16 residues. The germline V gene encodes CDR1 LGHNA and CDR2 YNFKEQ. J lost 4 bases, V lost 3 bases, and 8 bases had no gene match. To note about this clone: The antigen remains undetermined.

The clonotype comes from a human donor in good health. The chain links TRBV4-2 to TRBJ2-3, with TRBD1 matching over 9 bases. Sequencing input: effector memory CD8+ T cells sorted from blood. Regarding subset: unstimulated CD8+ effector memory T cells. Here the CDR3 reads CASSQSRDRAPDTQYF. CDR3 nucleotides: TGTGCCAGCAGCCAGTCCCGGGACAGGGCCCCAGATACGCAGTATTTT.